A single sample gave rise to the 30 T cell receptor beta chains below, sequenced in a study of cytomegalovirus exposure and HLA in healthy donors. 60 Vbeta and 13 Jbeta primers were used in PCR. Data came from immunoSEQ multiplex PCR; TCRdb stores just in-frame clones and leaves some out. Seen here are more than 50,000 clones, more than 70% observed once, and the top ten hold roughly 25%. Input material: PBMCs. The receptor source for this set is a middle-aged woman in good health and CMV-seropositive.

In DNA form, the CDR3 reads TGCGCCAGCAGCTTACTAGGAGCTGGCGGGGAGCTGTTTTTT. It yields the protein CASSLLGAGGELFF. V usage is TRBV5-1 and J usage is TRBJ2-2, with TRBD2 as a possible D gene (5 bases). V lost 2 bases, J lost 7 bases, and 12 bases lay in between. This CDR3 spans 14 amino acids. Germline CDR1 is SGHRS and CDR2 is YFSETQ. The variable domain in full, completed from reference TRBV5-1 and TRBJ2-2, reads KAGVTQTPRYLIKTRGQQVTLSCSPISGHRSVSWYQQTPGQGLQFLFEYFSETQRNKGNFPGRFSGRQFSNSRSEMNVSTLELGDSALYLCASSLLGAGGELFFGEGSRLTVL.

V is TRBV6-1 and J is TRBJ2-1, with 8 bases fitting TRBD1. Germline V gene lookup returns CDR1 MNHNS and CDR2 SASEGT. CDR3 length: 19 amino acids. The junction had 18 bases not matched to a gene; V was cut back by 2 bases and J by 6 bases. CDR3 residues: CASSEILIRQGRKANEQFF. The CDR3 DNA sequence: TGTGCCAGCAGTGAAATCCTAATTAGACAGGGGAGGAAGGCCAATGAGCAGTTCTTC.

The chain links TRBV19 to TRBJ2-1; 8 nucleotides line up with TRBD2. V gave up 1 base and J gave up 4 bases; unmatched junction bases: 6. CDR1 and CDR2 from the germline V gene are LNHDA and SQIVND (reference sequence). The CDR3 runs 16 residues. The CDR3 DNA is TGTGCCAGTAGTATAGGAAGAGCGGGGGTGTACAATGAGCAGTTCTTC. Residues: CASSIGRAGVYNEQFF.

The chain links TRBV5-4 to TRBJ2-1, with 9 bases matching TRBD2. The CDR3 has 14 amino acids. Germline V gene sequence: CDR1 SGHNT, CDR2 YYREEE (reference sequence). The V and J ends lost 4 bases and 8 bases, in that order; junction bases with no gene match: 7. The DNA for the CDR3 is TGTGCCAGCAGCCCGCGGGGGGGTTCAGATGAGCAGTTCTTC. Its translation is CASSPRGGSDEQFF.

The rearrangement uses TRBV15 and TRBJ2-1, with D tentatively TRBD2 (6 bases). There are 13 residues in the CDR3. V lost 8 bases and J 0 bases, leaving 8 bases between the germline ends. The germline V gene has CDR1 LNHNV and CDR2 YYDKDF (reference sequence). CDR3 sequence: CATVGSSYNEQFF. DNA of the CDR3: TGTGCCACCGTCGGGAGCTCCTACAATGAGCAGTTCTTC.

The gene calls are TRBV9 and TRBJ2-2, with D maybe TRBD2 (6 bases). The CDR3 has 15 residues. The V and J ends lost 0 bases and 6 bases respectively, with 12 bases between them. The germline V gene encodes CDR1 SGDLS and CDR2 YYNGEE. The CDR3 sequence: CASSVALSGPGELFF. For the CDR3, the DNA is TGTGCCAGCAGCGTAGCTCTGAGCGGGCCCGGGGAGCTGTTTTTT.

The chain couples TRBV7-2 to TRBJ2-1; no definite D call. This CDR3 has 12 amino acids. In germline, CDR1 is SGHTA, CDR2 FQGNSA. V gave up 7 bases and J gave up 7 bases, with 11 bases separating them. Here the CDR3 DNA reads TGTGCCAGCACCGCGGATGCGAATGAGCAGTTCTTC. This gives the protein CASTADANEQFF.

This clone came up a few times. The chain carries TRBV7-9 and TRBJ1-6; possibly TRBD1 for D (6 bases). There are 14 residues in the CDR3. The V end lost 5 bases, the J end lost 7 bases, and 12 bases lay between the germline ends. Germline CDR1 SEHNR, CDR2 FQNEAQ (reference sequence). CDR3 coding DNA: TGTGCCAGCAGCCGGGACATGCCAAATTCACCCCTCCACTTT. Residues: CASSRDMPNSPLHF.

The chain carries TRBV10-2 and TRBJ1-2, with D perhaps matching TRBD1 (5 bases). This CDR3 comprises 12 residues. Trimming shortened V by 0 bases and J by 8 bases, and 7 bases separated the two germline ends. Germline V gives CDR1 WSHSY, CDR2 SAAADI. This chain's CDR3 is CASSESEGGYTF. The CDR3 DNA is TGCGCCAGCAGTGAGTCGGAGGGGGGCTACACCTTC.

The gene calls are TRBV27 and TRBJ1-2, with TRBD1 matching 8 bases. There are 15 residues in the CDR3. After removal of 2 bases from V and 5 bases from J, the junction contained 7 bases not matched to a gene. Germline V lookup: CDR1 MNHEY, CDR2 SMNVEV (reference sequence). The DNA for the CDR3 is TGTGCCAGCAGTTTACTGACCGGGACAGGTTATGGCTACACCTTC. It codes for CASSLLTGTGYGYTF.

This clone was counted a few times. This sequence joins TRBV10-3 and TRBJ1-4; unclear D gene. V lost 6 bases and J 3 bases, leaving 8 bases between the germline ends. Germline CDR1 and CDR2: ENHRY and SYGVKD. The CDR3 runs 13 residues. The CDR3 region is CAIRNSPNEKLFF. The CDR3 coding sequence is TGTGCCATCAGAAACAGCCCTAATGAAAAACTGTTTTTT.

This chain connects TRBV11-2 to TRBJ2-3; D unclear. V lost 3 bases and J 6 bases, leaving 7 bases between the germline ends. Germline V gene data show CDR1 as SGHAT and CDR2 as FQNNGV. This CDR3 region has 12 residues. CDR3 DNA: TGTGCCAGCAGCTTCCTGTTGGATACGCAGTATTTT. Protein product: CASSFLLDTQYF.

CDR3 residues: CAWNRGNEQFF. In nucleotides, the CDR3 is TGTGCCTGGAACCGGGGCAATGAGCAGTTCTTC. The chain links TRBV30 to TRBJ2-1; TRBD2 might be the D (5 bases). Trimming pared 4 bases from V and 6 bases from J, leaving 7 bases between. The CDR3 is 11 amino acids. The germline gives CDR1 GTSNPN, CDR2 SVGIG (reference sequence).

The chain recombines TRBV18 with TRBJ1-3; the D is unclear. Germline V gene sequence: CDR1 KGHSH, CDR2 LQKENI. CDR3 length equals 13 residues. With 10 bases removed from V and 0 bases from J, the gap between germline ends came to 10 bases. CDR3 protein: CATSPVSGNTIYF. Written as DNA, the CDR3 is TGTGCCACCTCTCCGGTCTCTGGAAACACCATATATTTT.

This sequence joins TRBV29-1 and TRBJ1-2; TRBD1 might be the D (5 bases). The CDR3 has 12 residues. Germline V gene sequence: CDR1 SQVTM, CDR2 ANQGSEA. V was clipped by 4 bases and J by 2 bases, with 8 bases between them. CDR3 region: CSVGGGNYGYTF. The CDR3 DNA reads as TGCAGCGTTGGTGGGGGGAACTATGGCTACACCTTC.

The V and J genes are TRBV9 and TRBJ2-1; weak D call: TRBD2 (7 bases). Germline loops: CDR1 SGDLS, CDR2 YYNGEE. The CDR3 is 13 amino acids. The V gene lost 0 bases and the J gene lost 10 bases, with 11 bases spanning the gap. The CDR3 loop is CASSVVGGAEQFF. The CDR3 DNA is TGTGCCAGCAGCGTAGTTGGGGGGGCCGAGCAGTTCTTC.

This chain connects TRBV7-2 to TRBJ2-3; D gene uncertain. This CDR3 comprises 13 residues. CDR1 SGHTA and CDR2 FQGNSA come from the germline V gene. The V gene lost 4 bases and the J gene lost 1 base, with 6 bases spanning the gap. This CDR3 reads CASSSDRTDTQYF. CDR3 bases: TGTGCCAGCAGCTCAGATCGCACAGATACGCAGTATTTT.

The rearrangement uses TRBV5-1 and TRBJ1-1; no clear D. The CDR3 extends over 14 amino acids. V dropped 3 bases and J dropped 0 bases, with 9 bases sitting between them. Germline CDR1 SGHRS, CDR2 YFSETQ. The CDR3 protein is CASSYGLLNTEAFF. For the CDR3, the DNA is TGCGCCAGCAGCTATGGACTGCTGAACACTGAAGCTTTCTTT.

The chain couples TRBV27 to TRBJ2-1, with TRBD2 as a possible D gene (7 bases). V was clipped by 8 bases and J by 4 bases, with 18 bases between them. This CDR3 region has 15 residues. Per germline, CDR1 MNHEY and CDR2 SMNVEV (reference sequence). The CDR3 DNA reads as TGTGCCAGCCTCAGGAAGGGGGGGGGTTACAATGAGCAGTTCTTC. The encoded protein is CASLRKGGGYNEQFF.

The chain joins TRBV10-1 to TRBJ1-3, with 7 bases aligning to TRBD1. V shed 6 bases and J 0 bases; nucleotides not matched to a gene: 20. The CDR3 consists of 20 residues. Germline loops: CDR1 WNHNN, CDR2 SYGVQD (reference sequence). The CDR3 region has the DNA TGCGCCAGCAGGCCACGCCCGTCGAGGGACAGAAAACCCTCTGGAAACACCATATATTTT. This gives the protein CASRPRPSRDRKPSGNTIYF.

The genes are TRBV10-3 and TRBJ1-3; no reliable D call. CDR3 length: 14 residues. V lost 0 bases and J 2 bases, leaving 5 bases between the germline ends. CDR1 and CDR2 (germline): ENHRY, SYGVKD. CDR3: CAISESGTGNTIYF. The DNA for the CDR3 is TGTGCCATCAGTGAGTCCGGGACTGGAAACACCATATATTTT.

The rearrangement uses TRBV2 and TRBJ1-4; maybe TRBD1 (6 bases). The CDR3 contains 13 residues. The germline V gene has CDR1 SNHLY and CDR2 FYNNEI. V lost 4 bases and J 10 bases, leaving 13 bases between the germline ends. The CDR3 region is CASSGEGRGKLFF. CDR3 nucleotide sequence: TGTGCCAGCAGTGGGGAGGGCAGGGGAAAACTGTTTTTT. The variable domain in full, with the rest retrieved from reference TRBV2 and TRBJ1-4, is EPEVTQTPSHQVTQMGQEVILRCVPISNHLYFYWYRQILGQKVEFLVSFYNNEISEKSEIFDDQFSVERPDGSNFTLKIRSTKLEDSAMYFCASSGEGRGKLFFGSGTQLSVL.

This clone was picked up a small number of times. This rearrangement joins TRBV7-3 to TRBJ1-3, with 8 bases matching TRBD1. The CDR3 has 14 amino acids. Germline V gene data show CDR1 as SGHTA and CDR2 as FQGTGA. The ends lost 5 bases at V and 4 bases at J; junction bases unmatched: 4. CDR3 protein: CASSPTGGGNTIYF. In DNA form, the CDR3 reads TGTGCCAGCAGCCCTACAGGGGGAGGAAACACCATATATTTT.

Here the CDR3 DNA reads TGCGCCAGCAGCTTGACAGGGAGGGGCGGGGAGCTGTTTTTT. It is translated as CASSLTGRGGELFF. This chain links TRBV5-1 with TRBJ2-2, with D maybe TRBD2 (7 bases). This CDR3 spans 14 amino acids. V lost 1 base and J 7 bases, leaving 11 bases between the germline ends. Germline CDR1 SGHRS, CDR2 YFSETQ.

J is TRBJ1-2 and V is TRBV29-1; 7 bases map to TRBD1. The CDR3 totals 14 residues. Germline V gene sequence: CDR1 SQVTM, CDR2 ANQGSEA. Trimming cost V 3 bases and J 4 bases; bases outside gene matches: 8. The CDR3 is CSVDRMTGSYGYTF. As DNA, the CDR3 is TGCAGCGTTGACCGAATGACAGGGTCCTATGGCTACACCTTC.

This chain joins TRBV28 and TRBJ1-2; 7 bases are a match to TRBD1. With 4 bases clipped from V and 4 bases from J, the junction kept 6 bases outside the gene matches. CDR1 is MDHEN and CDR2 is SYDVKM in the germline V gene. The CDR3 covers 14 residues. CDR3 sequence reads: CASSSPGQLYGYTF. CDR3 DNA sequence: TGTGCCAGCAGTTCCCCGGGACAGCTCTATGGCTACACCTTC.

V gene TRBV18 combines with J gene TRBJ2-7; maybe TRBD1 (7 bases). CDR1 and CDR2 (germline): KGHSH, LQKENI. This CDR3 is 15 amino acids long. V was pared by 1 base and J by 3 bases, with 13 bases between. CDR3 residues: CASSPRRGRDYEQYF. CDR3 sequence (DNA): TGTGCCAGCTCACCACGGAGGGGGCGAGACTACGAGCAGTACTTC.

The rearrangement joins TRBV5-6 to TRBJ2-5; TRBD1 matches at 9 bases. The J call may be incorrect, as the DNA end agrees better with TRBJ2-7. Germline V CDR1 and CDR2: SGHDT, YYEEEE. The CDR3 is 16 amino acids. CDR3 sequence reads: CASSWGIGQGYNEQYF. The DNA of the CDR3 is TGTGCCAGCAGCTGGGGGATAGGACAGGGGTATAACGAGCAGTACTTC.

The chain employs TRBV7-9 and TRBJ2-7; D might be TRBD2 (7 bases). Germline V gene data show CDR1 as SEHNR and CDR2 as FQNEAQ (reference sequence). This CDR3 is 13 amino acids long. Trimming removed 5 bases at V and 0 bases at J, with 8 bases between. CDR3 sequence (DNA): TGTGCCAGCAGCGCGGGGGCCTCCTACGAGCAGTACTTC. Translating gives CASSAGASYEQYF.

This chain connects TRBV18 to TRBJ2-7, with D perhaps TRBD2 (6 bases). This CDR3 contains 14 residues. Trimming shortened V by 3 bases and J by 4 bases, and 13 bases separated the two germline ends. Germline V gene lookup returns CDR1 KGHSH and CDR2 LQKENI. The chain's CDR3 is CASSPWGDVYEQYF. DNA of the CDR3: TGTGCCAGCTCACCTTGGGGGGACGTATACGAGCAGTACTTC.